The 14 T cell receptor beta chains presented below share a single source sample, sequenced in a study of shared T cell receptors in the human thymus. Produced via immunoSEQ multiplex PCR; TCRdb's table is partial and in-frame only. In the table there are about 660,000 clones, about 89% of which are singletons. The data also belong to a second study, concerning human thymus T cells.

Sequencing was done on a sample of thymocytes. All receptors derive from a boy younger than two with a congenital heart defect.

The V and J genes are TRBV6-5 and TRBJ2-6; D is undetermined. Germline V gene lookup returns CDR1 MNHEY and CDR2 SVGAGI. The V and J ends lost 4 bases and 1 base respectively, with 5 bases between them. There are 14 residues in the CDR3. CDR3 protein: CASSFGSGANVLTF. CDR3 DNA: TGTGCCAGCAGTTTCGGGTCTGGGGCCAACGTCCTGACTTTC.

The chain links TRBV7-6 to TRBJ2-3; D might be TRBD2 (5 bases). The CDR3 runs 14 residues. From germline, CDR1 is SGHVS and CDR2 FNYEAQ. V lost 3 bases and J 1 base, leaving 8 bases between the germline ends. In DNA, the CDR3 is TGTGCCAGCAGCTTTACCGGGGGCACAGATACGCAGTATTTT. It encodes CASSFTGGTDTQYF.

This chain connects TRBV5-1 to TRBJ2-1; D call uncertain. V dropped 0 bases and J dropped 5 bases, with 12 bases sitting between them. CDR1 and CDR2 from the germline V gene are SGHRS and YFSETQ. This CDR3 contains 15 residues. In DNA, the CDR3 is TGCGCCAGCAGCTTGGATGTGAGGCAAGACAATGAGCAGTTCTTC. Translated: CASSLDVRQDNEQFF. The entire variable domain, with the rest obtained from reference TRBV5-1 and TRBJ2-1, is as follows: KAGVTQTPRYLIKTRGQQVTLSCSPISGHRSVSWYQQTPGQGLQFLFEYFSETQRNKGNFPGRFSGRQFSNSRSEMNVSTLELGDSALYLCASSLDVRQDNEQFFGPGTRLTVL.

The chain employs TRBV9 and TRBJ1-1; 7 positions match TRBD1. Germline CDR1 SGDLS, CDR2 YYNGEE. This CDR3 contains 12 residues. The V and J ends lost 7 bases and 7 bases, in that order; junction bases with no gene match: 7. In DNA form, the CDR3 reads TGTGCCAGCGGGTGGCAGGGGGGTGAAGCTTTCTTT. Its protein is CASGWQGGEAFF. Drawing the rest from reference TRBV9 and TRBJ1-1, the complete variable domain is DSGVTQTPKHLITATGQRVTLRCSPRSGDLSVYWYQQSLDQGLQFLIQYYNGEERAKGNILERFSAQQFPDLHSELNLSSLELGDSALYFCASGWQGGEAFFGQGTRLTVV.

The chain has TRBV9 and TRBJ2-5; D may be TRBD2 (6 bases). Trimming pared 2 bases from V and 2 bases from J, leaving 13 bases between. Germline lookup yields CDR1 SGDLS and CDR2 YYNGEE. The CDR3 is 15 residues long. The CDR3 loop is CASSVDFSGQETQYF. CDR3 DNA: TGTGCCAGCAGCGTGGACTTTAGCGGACAAGAGACCCAGTACTTC.

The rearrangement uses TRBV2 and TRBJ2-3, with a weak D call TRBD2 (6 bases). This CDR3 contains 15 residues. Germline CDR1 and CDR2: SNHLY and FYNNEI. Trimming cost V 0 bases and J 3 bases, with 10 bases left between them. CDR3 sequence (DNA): TGTGCCAGCAGTGAAGCGCTTCGGGGGACAGATACGCAGTATTTT. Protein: CASSEALRGTDTQYF.

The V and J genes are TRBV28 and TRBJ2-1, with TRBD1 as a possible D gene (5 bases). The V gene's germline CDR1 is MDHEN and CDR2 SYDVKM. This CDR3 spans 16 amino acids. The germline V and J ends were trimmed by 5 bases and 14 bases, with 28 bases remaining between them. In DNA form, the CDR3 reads TGTGCCAGCAGTCAACCTCCGACAGTTCCCAGGCCCCCTGAGTTCTTC. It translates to CASSQPPTVPRPPEFF.

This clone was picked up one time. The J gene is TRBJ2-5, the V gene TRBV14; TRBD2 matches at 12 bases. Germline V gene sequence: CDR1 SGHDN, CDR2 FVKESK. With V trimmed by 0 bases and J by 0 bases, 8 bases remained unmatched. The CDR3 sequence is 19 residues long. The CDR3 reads CASSQESGLAGGYQETQYF. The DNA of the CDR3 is TGTGCCAGCAGCCAAGAAAGCGGTCTAGCGGGAGGGTACCAAGAGACCCAGTACTTC.

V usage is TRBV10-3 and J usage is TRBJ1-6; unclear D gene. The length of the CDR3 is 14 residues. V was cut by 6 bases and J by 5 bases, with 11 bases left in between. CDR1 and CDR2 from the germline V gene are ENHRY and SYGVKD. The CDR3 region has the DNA TGTGCCATCAGGGAACGGGGTAATAATTCACCCCTCCACTTT. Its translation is CAIRERGNNSPLHF.

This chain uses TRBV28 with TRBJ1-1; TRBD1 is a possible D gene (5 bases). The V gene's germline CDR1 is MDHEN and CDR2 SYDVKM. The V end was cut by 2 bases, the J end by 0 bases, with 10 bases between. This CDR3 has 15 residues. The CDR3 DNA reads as TGTGCCAGCAGTTTACCAAGGGGAATGAACACTGAAGCTTTCTTT. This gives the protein CASSLPRGMNTEAFF.

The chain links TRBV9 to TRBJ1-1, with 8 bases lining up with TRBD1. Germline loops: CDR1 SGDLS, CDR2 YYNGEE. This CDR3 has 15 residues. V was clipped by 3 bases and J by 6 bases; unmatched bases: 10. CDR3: CASSEGHRGQAEAFF. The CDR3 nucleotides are TGTGCCAGCAGCGAGGGCCACAGGGGACAGGCTGAAGCTTTCTTT.

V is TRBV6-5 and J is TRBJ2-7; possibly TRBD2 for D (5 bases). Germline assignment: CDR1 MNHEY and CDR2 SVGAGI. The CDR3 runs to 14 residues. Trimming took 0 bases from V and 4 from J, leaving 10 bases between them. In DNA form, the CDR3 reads TGTGCCAGCAGTTACTCACGGAGCGGTTACGAGCAGTACTTC. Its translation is CASSYSRSGYEQYF.

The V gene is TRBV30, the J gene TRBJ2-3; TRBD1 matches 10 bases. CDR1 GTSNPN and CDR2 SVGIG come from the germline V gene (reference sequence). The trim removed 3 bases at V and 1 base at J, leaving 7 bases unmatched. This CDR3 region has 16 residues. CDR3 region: CAWRGLGTGGTDTQYF. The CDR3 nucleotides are TGTGCCTGGAGGGGACTCGGGACAGGGGGCACAGATACGCAGTATTTT.

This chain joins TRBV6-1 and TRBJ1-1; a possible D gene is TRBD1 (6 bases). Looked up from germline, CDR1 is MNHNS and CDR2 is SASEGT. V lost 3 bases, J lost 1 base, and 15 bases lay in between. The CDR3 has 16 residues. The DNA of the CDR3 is TGTGCCAGCAGTGACAGGTCCCTACAGGGGAACACTGAAGCTTTCTTT. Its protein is CASSDRSLQGNTEAFF.